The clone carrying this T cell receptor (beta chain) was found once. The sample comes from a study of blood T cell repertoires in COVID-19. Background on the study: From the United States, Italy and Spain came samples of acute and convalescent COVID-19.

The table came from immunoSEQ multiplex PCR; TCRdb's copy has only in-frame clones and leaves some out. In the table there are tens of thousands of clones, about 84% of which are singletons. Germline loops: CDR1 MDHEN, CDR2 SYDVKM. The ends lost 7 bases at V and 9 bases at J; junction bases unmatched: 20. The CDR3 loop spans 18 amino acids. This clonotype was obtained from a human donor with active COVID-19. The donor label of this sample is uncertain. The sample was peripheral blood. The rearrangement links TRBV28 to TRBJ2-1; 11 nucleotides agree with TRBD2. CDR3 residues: CASNLYSGTSGRRGEQFF. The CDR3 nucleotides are TGTGCCAGCAATCTGTATTCCGGGACTAGCGGCAGAAGGGGTGAGCAGTTCTTC.